This TCR beta chain came from a study of cytomegalovirus exposure and HLA in healthy donors. Overall study findings and caveats: Rarity characterized most TCR sequences, yet some public TCRs appeared in many donors.

Repertoires were generated with immunoSEQ multiplex PCR, while TCRdb's copy carries only in-frame clones and drops some. The repertoire holds roughly 56,000 clones, with approximately 90% as singletons. Details on this clone: Its antigen is not identified.

This clonotype was obtained from a man aged 18 to 29 in good health and CMV-seronegative. Sequences were obtained from PBMCs.

The CDR3 spells CASSSPPGLAGFTGELFF. The CDR3 bases are TGTGCCAGCAGTTCCCCACCGGGACTAGCGGGCTTCACCGGGGAGCTGTTTTTT. The rearrangement uses TRBV11-2 and TRBJ2-2; 12 nucleotides match TRBD2. The V segment lost 6 bases and the J segment 4 bases; nucleotides outside the gene matches: 12. The CDR3 is 18 amino acids. The germline gives CDR1 SGHAT, CDR2 FQNNGV. Complete variable domain (other parts from reference TRBV11-2 and TRBJ2-2): EAGVAQSPRYKIIEKRQSVAFWCNPISGHATLYWYQQILGQGPKLLIQFQNNGVVDDSQLPKDRFSAERLKGVDSTLKIQPAKLEDSAVYLCASSSPPGLAGFTGELFFGEGSRLTVL.